The sequence of this T cell receptor (beta chain) was determined in a study of shared clonotypes between healthy human individuals. Whole-study findings and limits: Limitation of the genetic and exposure-history diversity represented came from the few donors.

At deep level, the assay was performed. The table came from immunoSEQ multiplex PCR; TCRdb's copy has only in-frame clones and leaves some out. This repertoire shows approximately 99,000 clones, approximately 70% found once; its top ten account for approximately 25%. Free of recent acute infections or vaccinations, the donors were healthy HIV-negative adults. Trimming at V came to 2 bases and at J to 4 bases, leaving 18 bases not matched to a gene. This CDR3 has 19 amino acids. CDR1 is MNHNS, CDR2 SASEGT, per germline. A remark on this clone: Its antigen remains unidentified.

The receptor's source is a woman aged 25 to 39 in good health. The source material was memory CD8+ T cells sorted from blood. As to subset: CD45RO+ cells pooled with CCR7-negative TemRA cells. The chain has TRBV6-1 and TRBJ1-2; 8 nucleotides agree with TRBD1. CDR3 amino acids: CASSEILSGWGQAIYGYTF. The DNA for the CDR3 is TGTGCCAGCAGTGAAATTCTTAGTGGGTGGGGACAGGCCATCTATGGCTACACCTTC.